Following are 12 T cell receptor beta chains from one sample sequenced in a study of cytomegalovirus exposure and HLA in healthy donors. PCR was performed using 60 Vbeta and 13 Jbeta primers. Only in-frame clones appear in the TCRdb table, and some are missing; sequencing was by immunoSEQ multiplex PCR. The sample lists tens of thousands of clones, more than 60% occurring once. Sequenced input: PBMCs. These receptors came from a man between 40 and 49 years old in good health and CMV-seronegative.

V gene TRBV9 combines with J gene TRBJ1-4; D remains ambiguous. V was cut by 0 bases and J by 2 bases, with 8 bases left in between. CDR1 and CDR2 from the germline V gene are SGDLS and YYNGEE. This CDR3 region has 15 residues. CDR3 amino acids: CASSVDMSTNEKLFF. CDR3 nucleotides: TGTGCCAGCAGCGTAGACATGTCGACTAATGAAAAACTGTTTTTT.

This clone was observed a few times. This sequence joins TRBV10-1 and TRBJ1-5, with D maybe TRBD1 (6 bases). The CDR3 contains 13 residues. Trimming took 4 bases from V and 5 from J, leaving 9 bases between them. Germline V gene lookup returns CDR1 WNHNN and CDR2 SYGVQD (reference sequence). This CDR3 is CASSGGRDQPQHF. As DNA, the CDR3 is TGCGCCAGCAGTGGGGGGCGCGATCAGCCCCAGCATTTT.

Worth noting for this clone: A junction boundary mismatches the germline segment, possibly from a read error. V is TRBV7-6 and J is TRBJ1-5; D is ambiguous. The CDR3 runs 14 residues. Germline V gene data show CDR1 as SGHVS and CDR2 as FNYEAQ. The CDR3 spells CASSLAVARQPQNF. The CDR3 DNA sequence: TGTGCCAGCAGCTTAGCGGTGGCGCGGCAGCCCCAGAATTTT.

This chain uses TRBV30 with TRBJ1-2, with 7 bases matching TRBD1. The CDR3 length is 10 residues. The V gene end was trimmed by 5 bases and the J gene end by 10 bases; junction bases not matched to a gene: 4. From germline, CDR1 is GTSNPN and CDR2 SVGIG (reference sequence). The CDR3 sequence: CAWGDSYYTF. The DNA for the CDR3 is TGTGCCTGGGGGGACAGTTACTACACCTTC.

The chain combines TRBV2 with TRBJ1-5; 9 bases align to TRBD1. Unmatched junction bases numbered 8, after V lost 6 bases and J lost 5 bases. Germline V lookup: CDR1 SNHLY, CDR2 FYNNEI. The CDR3 covers 15 residues. This CDR3 is CASRKGQGSHQPQHF. CDR3 bases: TGTGCCAGCAGGAAGGGACAGGGCTCGCATCAGCCCCAGCATTTT. The whole variable domain, remainder taken from reference TRBV2 and TRBJ1-5, is EPEVTQTPSHQVTQMGQEVILRCVPISNHLYFYWYRQILGQKVEFLVSFYNNEISEKSEIFDDQFSVERPDGSNFTLKIRSTKLEDSAMYFCASRKGQGSHQPQHFGDGTRLSIL.

Sample share makes this clone medium-sized. The V call is TRBV9, the J call TRBJ1-1; D is possibly TRBD1 (5 bases). This CDR3 has 14 amino acids. Germline assignment: CDR1 SGDLS and CDR2 YYNGEE. Trimming removed 2 bases from V and 4 bases from J, with 12 bases in between. This chain's CDR3 is CASSVDNWSTEAFF. The CDR3, as DNA: TGTGCCAGCAGCGTGGACAATTGGAGCACTGAAGCTTTCTTT.

CDR3 DNA sequence: TGCGCCAGCAGCTTGGGGGGACAGGCTGACAATGAGCAGTTCTTC. Its translation is CASSLGGQADNEQFF. The chain uses TRBV5-1 and TRBJ2-1, with TRBD1 identical over 8 bases. This CDR3 spans 15 amino acids. V was pared by 0 bases and J by 5 bases, with 4 bases of the junction left unmatched. CDR1 SGHRS and CDR2 YFSETQ come from the germline V gene.

This clone was counted a few times. One end of the junction varies from germline; a read error may be responsible. This chain connects TRBV7-9 to TRBJ2-1, with 10 bases identical to TRBD2. Germline values: CDR1 SEHNR, CDR2 FQNEAQ (reference sequence). The CDR3 is made up of 15 amino acids. Written as DNA, the CDR3 is TGTTCCAGCAGCTTTAGCGGGGGGTCCTACAATGAGCAGTTCTTC. Its protein product is CSSSFSGGSYNEQFF. Variable domain in full (rest from reference TRBV7-9 and TRBJ2-1): DTGVSQNPRHKITKRGQNVTFRCDPISEHNRLYWYRQTLGQGPEFLTYFQNEAQLEKSRLLSDRFSAERPKGSFSTLEIQRTEQGDSAMYLCSSSFSGGSYNEQFFGPGTRLTVL.

The chain links TRBV10-1 to TRBJ1-5; D remains ambiguous. Trimming stripped 8 bases from V and 0 bases from J, with 23 bases between. Germline CDR1 and CDR2: WNHNN and SYGVQD (reference sequence). This CDR3 is built from 18 residues. CDR3 sequence: CASRKCGACYSSNQPQHF. The CDR3 DNA reads as TGCGCCAGCCGAAAATGTGGTGCCTGCTACTCTAGCAATCAGCCCCAGCATTTT.

This clone was seen a few times. CDR3: CASTVTSSGNTIYF. DNA for the CDR3: TGTGCCAGTACGGTAACGAGCTCTGGAAACACCATATATTTT. The chain joins TRBV19 to TRBJ1-3; D is unclear. The CDR3 consists of 14 residues. Germline loops: CDR1 LNHDA, CDR2 SQIVND (reference sequence). Trimming shortened V by 7 bases and J by 0 bases, and 10 bases separated the two germline ends.

The CDR3 loop is CASSLGLEQETQYF. CDR3 DNA sequence: TGTGCCAGCAGCTTAGGACTAGAACAAGAGACCCAGTACTTC. The chain has TRBV7-9 and TRBJ2-5, with D perhaps matching TRBD2 (6 bases). CDR3 length: 14 residues. CDR1 and CDR2 from the germline V gene are SEHNR and FQNEAQ (reference sequence). Trimming left V 1 base short and J 2 bases short, with 8 bases between.

This rearrangement joins TRBV2 to TRBJ2-7; 9 positions agree with TRBD2. This CDR3 contains 12 residues. Germline V CDR1 and CDR2: SNHLY, FYNNEI. The junction had 1 base not matched to a gene; V was cut back by 7 bases and J by 3 bases. This chain's CDR3 is CASKTSGYEQYF. The CDR3 nucleotides read TGTGCCAGCAAGACTAGCGGCTACGAGCAGTACTTC.